A single sample is the source of the 6 T cell receptor beta chains below, sequenced in a study of vaccination and CD4 T cells after COVID-19. Treatment noted: roughly ten-day PBMC culture with coronavirus spike peptide pools or control peptides (ViraFEST assay). The antigens these receptors bind are not known. Sequence data for DNA of cultured CD4+ T cells were generated by the Oncomine TCR Beta short-read assay. TCRdb used MiXCR to reprocess the PCR reads, holding one entry per CDR3 protein. The data show some 11,000 distinct CDR3 sequences, 30% to 40% seen once. The sample was CD4+ T cells from blood, cultured in vitro, taken before SARS-CoV-2 vaccination. The receptors shown here come from a human donor who received a COVID-19 vaccine.

This clonotype was counted between two and nine times. The J gene is TRBJ2-7, the V gene TRBV6-5; tentatively, D is TRBD2 (6 bases). Trimming shortened V by 2 bases and J by 4 bases, and 21 bases separated the two germline ends. The CDR3 loop spans 17 amino acids. Looked up from germline, CDR1 is MNHEY and CDR2 is SVGAGI. The CDR3 region is CASSYGTSGLREYEQYF. For the CDR3, the DNA is TGTGCCAGCAGTTACGGGACCTCGGGACTCCGGGAGTACGAGCAGTACTTC.

The chain links TRBV6-1 to TRBJ1-1; D not certain. Germline assignment: CDR1 MNHNS and CDR2 SASEGT. V lost 6 bases, J lost 1 base, and 9 bases lay in between. CDR3 length: 13 residues. CDR3 amino acids: CASRRRQNTEAFF. As DNA, the CDR3 is TGTGCCAGCAGGAGGCGACAGAACACTGAAGCTTTCTTT.

This clonotype was seen more than once but under ten times. The chain links TRBV6-1 to TRBJ2-6; 8 bases line up with TRBD1. Germline V lookup: CDR1 MNHNS, CDR2 SASEGT. J gave up 3 bases and V 8 bases, and 6 bases lay outside the gene matches. The CDR3 loop spans 15 amino acids. This CDR3 reads CASQRTGLGANVLTF. CDR3 DNA: TGTGCCAGCCAAAGGACAGGGCTTGGGGCCAACGTCCTGACTTTC.

This clonotype has more than one count but fewer than ten. The J gene is TRBJ1-5, the V gene TRBV19; possibly TRBD1 for D (5 bases). With 7 bases removed from V and 3 bases from J, the gap between germline ends came to 22 bases. In germline, CDR1 is LNHDA, CDR2 SQIVND (reference sequence). This CDR3 comprises 17 residues. The CDR3 here is CASKNVRDAVFNQPQHF. The CDR3 coding sequence is TGTGCCAGTAAAAATGTGAGGGACGCGGTCTTCAATCAGCCCCAGCATTTT.

This clonotype has only a few counts. The rearrangement uses TRBV11-3 and TRBJ2-1, with D tentatively TRBD1 (5 bases). CDR1 is SGHNT and CDR2 is YENEEA in the germline V gene. CDR3 length equals 12 residues. The ends were cut back, 5 bases at V and 4 bases at J, with 6 bases in the middle. CDR3 bases: TGTGCCAGCAGCCGACAGTACAATGAGCAGTTCTTC. Translated: CASSRQYNEQFF.

The chain has TRBV2 and TRBJ1-4; 10 bases are shared with TRBD1. CDR1 is SNHLY and CDR2 is FYNNEI in the germline V gene. The CDR3 totals 19 residues. J was trimmed by 1 base and V by 1 base; bases with no gene match: 9. CDR3 sequence (DNA): TGTGCCAGCAGTGAAGAACGGACAGGGGGATTCGGAACTAATGAAAAACTGTTTTTT. Translating it yields CASSEERTGGFGTNEKLFF.